What follows describes a single T cell receptor (beta chain). This specimen belongs to a study of blood T cell repertoires in COVID-19. Study at large: Whether acute or convalescent, the COVID-19 samples came from the United States, Italy and Spain. Sources were T cells, B-cell-depleted T cells, or PBMCs; the material itself was cDNA or gDNA.

In the original processing: The assay estimated nucleated cells by amplifying reference gene primers. TCRdb's table, derived via immunoSEQ multiplex PCR, lists solely in-frame clones and lacks some. The V and J calls and clone size are taken from that table; D and trimming were inferred from the DNA. Of more than 90,000 clones listed, about 80% are singletons. Germline-derived CDR1 and CDR2 are SGHTA and FQGNSA. CDR3 length equals 15 residues. V was pared by 6 bases and J by 5 bases, with 14 bases between. The sequence was obtained from a man older than 75 with acute or convalescent COVID-19. The chain has TRBV7-2 and TRBJ1-6; D call uncertain. Sequencing was carried out using peripheral blood. The CDR3 loop is CASSPIAGNNSPLHF. CDR3 nucleotides: TGTGCCAGCAGTCCCATAGCCGGGAATAATTCACCCCTCCACTTT.